These 22 T cell receptor beta chains came from one sample sequenced in a study of blood T cell repertoires in COVID-19. Using immunoSEQ multiplex PCR, the repertoire was profiled, and TCRdb retains in-frame clones only, with some absent. The table has about 260,000 clones, about 88% seen once; the top ten hold approximately 4.3%. The specimen sequenced was peripheral blood. The receptors here all came from a man aged 55-75 years who had recovered from COVID-19.

This chain uses TRBV7-8 with TRBJ2-1; 11 bases align to TRBD1. Germline V gene lookup returns CDR1 SGHVS and CDR2 FQNEAQ. The junction had 7 bases not matched to a gene; V was cut back by 5 bases and J by 4 bases. This CDR3 has 16 residues. The CDR3 DNA follows: TGTGCCAGCAGCGCGGCCGGGACAGGGGGGTACAATGAGCAGTTCTTC. It encodes CASSAAGTGGYNEQFF.

This rearrangement joins TRBV5-1 to TRBJ2-3; D not resolved. The ends were cut back, 3 bases at V and 2 bases at J, with 13 bases in the middle. Germline V lookup: CDR1 SGHRS, CDR2 YFSETQ. The CDR3 consists of 15 residues. CDR3 amino acids: CASSYGPPHTDTQYF. The CDR3 nucleotides are TGCGCCAGCAGCTATGGGCCCCCGCACACAGATACGCAGTATTTT.

This clone was seen ten or more times. V gene TRBV9 combines with J gene TRBJ1-4; the match to TRBD1 covers 12 bases. The CDR3 totals 15 residues. Germline assignment: CDR1 SGDLS and CDR2 YYNGEE. V lost 0 bases to trimming and J lost 11 bases; unmatched junction nucleotides: 5. CDR3 in DNA: TGTGCCAGCAGCGTAGAGGGACAGGGGGCTCGGAAACTGTTTTTT. Translated: CASSVEGQGARKLFF.

This chain joins TRBV5-6 and TRBJ2-2; D may be TRBD1 (6 bases). Germline CDR1 SGHDT, CDR2 YYEEEE. The V and J ends lost 6 bases and 8 bases respectively, with 23 bases between them. The CDR3 extends over 16 amino acids. CDR3: CASILLGTPGGGELFF. CDR3 sequence (DNA): TGTGCCAGCATCCTATTGGGGACACCTGGAGGAGGGGAGCTGTTTTTT.

This clone was recorded once. The chain has TRBV18 and TRBJ2-3; 10 bases agree with TRBD2. Per germline, CDR1 KGHSH and CDR2 LQKENI. This CDR3 comprises 15 residues. Trimming removed 2 bases from V and 9 bases from J; junction bases left unmatched: 8. CDR3 loop: CASSPSLAGAGTQYF. DNA for the CDR3: TGTGCCAGCTCACCAAGTCTAGCGGGGGCAGGCACGCAGTATTTT. Full variable domain (rest looked up from reference TRBV18 and TRBJ2-3): NAGVMQNPRHLVRRRGQEARLRCSPMKGHSHVYWYRQLPEEGLKFMVYLQKENIIDESGMPKERFSAEFPKEGPSILRIQQVVRGDSAAYFCASSPSLAGAGTQYFGPGTRLTVL.

With respect to this clone: An end of the junction does not agree with germline; a read error may underlie this. The genes are TRBV7-7 and TRBJ2-3, with TRBD2 matching over 8 bases. The germline gives CDR1 SSHAT, CDR2 FNYEAQ (reference sequence). The CDR3 runs 18 residues. CDR3 sequence reads: CASSPGPGQRGSTDTQYF. DNA of the CDR3: TGTGCTAGCAGCCCGGGACCAGGCCAGCGGGGGAGCACAGATACGCAGTATTTT.

The V and J genes are TRBV6-5 and TRBJ2-7; 10 bases are a match to TRBD1. V shed 10 bases and J 6 bases; nucleotides not matched to a gene: 12. CDR3 length equals 14 residues. Germline V CDR1 and CDR2: MNHEY, SVGAGI. DNA of the CDR3: TGTGCCACCCTCCCGGGACAGGGGAGAGTCGAGCAGTACTTC. The encoded protein is CATLPGQGRVEQYF.

This chain connects TRBV11-1 to TRBJ2-1; 7 bases are a match to TRBD2. CDR1 and CDR2 (germline): SGHAT, FQDESV (reference sequence). There are 17 residues in the CDR3. V shed 0 bases and J 3 bases; nucleotides not matched to a gene: 8. CDR3 in amino acids: CASSLARGRTSYNEQFF. CDR3 nucleotides: TGTGCCAGCAGCTTAGCCCGTGGCCGGACTAGCTACAATGAGCAGTTCTTC.

The chain carries TRBV27 and TRBJ2-1; 8 bases map to TRBD2. The CDR3 runs 14 residues. V shed 5 bases and J 5 bases; nucleotides not matched to a gene: 5. Germline-derived CDR1 and CDR2 are MNHEY and SMNVEV (reference sequence). CDR3 sequence: CASSGRGAHNEQFF. Here the CDR3 DNA reads TGTGCCAGCAGTGGGCGGGGGGCCCACAATGAGCAGTTCTTC.

The CDR3 here is CASSKTGQIAGHSNQPQHF. CDR3 sequence (DNA): TGTGCCAGCAGCAAAACCGGACAGATCGCCGGGCATAGCAATCAGCCCCAGCATTTT. The rearrangement joins TRBV4-2 to TRBJ1-5; D is possibly TRBD1 (6 bases). The CDR3 spans 19 residues. Germline V lookup: CDR1 LGHNA, CDR2 YNFKEQ. V was cut by 5 bases and J by 0 bases, with 23 bases left in between.

The chain couples TRBV6-2 or TRBV6-3 to TRBJ1-4; D possibly corresponds to TRBD1 (5 bases). The CDR3 loop spans 14 amino acids. The germline gives CDR1 MNHEY, CDR2 SVGEGT. V was shortened by 4 bases and J by 8 bases, with 14 bases between the two germline ends. The DNA of the CDR3 is TGTGCCAGCAGTTCAGCGCAGGGTTGGGAAAAACTGTTTTTT. Its protein product is CASSSAQGWEKLFF.

Here the CDR3 reads CASSAVLAGGITDTQYF. CDR3 nucleotides: TGTGCCAGCAGCGCAGTACTAGCGGGGGGAATTACAGATACGCAGTATTTT. The chain employs TRBV9 and TRBJ2-3, with 12 bases identical to TRBD2. Trimming at V came to 3 bases and at J to 3 bases, leaving 8 bases not matched to a gene. The V gene's germline CDR1 is SGDLS and CDR2 YYNGEE. CDR3 length equals 17 residues.

The chain is built from TRBV7-2 and TRBJ1-1; D might be TRBD1 (5 bases). CDR1 is SGHTA, CDR2 FQGNSA, per germline. The CDR3 is 15 amino acids. V lost 1 base, J lost 1 base, and 10 bases lay in between. The CDR3 loop reads CASSLDTGRNTEAFF. Written as DNA, the CDR3 is TGTGCCAGCAGCTTAGACACAGGTCGGAACACTGAAGCTTTCTTT.

CDR3 protein: CAIARDSNYGYTF. CDR3 sequence (DNA): TGTGCCATCGCCCGGGACAGTAACTATGGCTACACCTTC. J is TRBJ1-2 and V is TRBV10-3, with TRBD1 identical over 7 bases. Trimming removed 8 bases from V and 1 base from J; junction bases left unmatched: 4. Germline CDR1 is ENHRY and CDR2 is SYGVKD. This CDR3 has 13 residues.

The chain links TRBV3-1 (or the pseudogene TRBV3-2) to TRBJ1-2; D call uncertain. The V gene lost 6 bases and the J gene lost 1 base, with 6 bases spanning the gap. The CDR3 is 12 amino acids. CDR1 and CDR2 from the germline V gene are LGHDT and YNNKEL (reference sequence). CDR3 loop: CASSLVNYGYTF. In DNA, the CDR3 is TGTGCCAGCAGTCTTGTTAACTATGGCTACACCTTC.

The rearrangement links TRBV19 to TRBJ1-2; 8 nucleotides line up with TRBD1. The germline CDR1 and CDR2 sequences are LNHDA and SQIVND (reference sequence). This CDR3 spans 14 amino acids. Germline trimming cut 5 bases from V and 4 bases from J; bases unmatched to any gene: 6. This CDR3 is CASSDHRGAYGYTF. DNA for the CDR3: TGTGCCAGTAGTGACCACAGGGGGGCCTATGGCTACACCTTC.

The rearrangement links TRBV6-1 to TRBJ2-3, with D maybe TRBD2 (6 bases). This CDR3 contains 16 residues. Germline values: CDR1 MNHNS, CDR2 SASEGT. Trimming left V 2 bases short and J 4 bases short, with 16 bases between. CDR3 loop: CASSERPSVGADTQYF. CDR3 DNA: TGTGCCAGCAGTGAAAGGCCTAGCGTTGGGGCAGATACGCAGTATTTT.

The chain has TRBV19 and TRBJ1-2; 9 nucleotides agree with TRBD1. The CDR3 extends over 14 amino acids. The V and J ends lost 9 bases and 3 bases, in that order; junction bases with no gene match: 8. Germline V gives CDR1 LNHDA, CDR2 SQIVND (reference sequence). CDR3 in amino acids: CASRTGDGYYGYTF. DNA for the CDR3: TGTGCCAGCCGGACAGGGGACGGGTACTATGGCTACACCTTC.

This chain joins TRBV5-1 and TRBJ2-1, with 10 bases that match TRBD1. Trimming removed 6 bases from V and 6 bases from J; junction bases left unmatched: 9. This CDR3 comprises 15 residues. The germline V gene encodes CDR1 SGHRS and CDR2 YFSETQ. The CDR3 sequence is CASTRGTGDGNEQFF. The CDR3 coding sequence is TGCGCCAGCACTCGCGGGACAGGGGATGGCAATGAGCAGTTCTTC.

This chain connects TRBV5-4 to TRBJ2-2; TRBD1 aligns across 7 bases. Trimming took 7 bases from V and 7 from J; bases not matched to a gene: 10. Germline CDR1 SGHNT, CDR2 YYREEE (reference sequence). The CDR3 runs 14 residues. The CDR3 DNA sequence: TGTGCCAGCGGCCACAGGGGAAGAATCGGGGAGCTGTTTTTT. Amino acids: CASGHRGRIGELFF.

The chain couples TRBV5-1 to TRBJ1-3; no firm D call. The V and J ends lost 4 bases and 0 bases respectively, with 11 bases between them. This CDR3 has 15 residues. Germline-derived CDR1 and CDR2 are SGHRS and YFSETQ. This CDR3 reads CASSLGLNSGNTIYF. CDR3 in DNA: TGCGCCAGCAGCCTAGGACTTAACTCTGGAAACACCATATATTTT.

The V and J genes are TRBV29-1 and TRBJ2-7, with a weak D call TRBD1 (6 bases). Germline lookup yields CDR1 SQVTM and CDR2 ANQGSEA. The CDR3 has 14 residues. V was trimmed by 1 base and J by 6 bases, leaving 16 bases between them. The chain's CDR3 is CSVEVRGGSSEQYF. CDR3 DNA: TGCAGCGTTGAAGTGCGAGGGGGAAGTAGCGAGCAGTACTTC.